A single sample is the source of the 11 T cell receptor beta chains below, sequenced in a study of technical replicates of blood from a few donors. Profiled with immunoSEQ multiplex PCR; TCRdb holds only in-frame clones, not every one. The table includes 84,000 or so clones, 93% detected once. The sequencing sample was made of T cells isolated from PBMCs. These receptors all come from a human donor in good health.

The rearrangement uses TRBV5-4 and TRBJ2-3, with a possible D match to TRBD2 (6 bases). The CDR3 sequence is 17 residues long. V shed 6 bases and J shed 6 bases, with 26 bases lying between them. Germline assignment: CDR1 SGHNT and CDR2 YYREEE (reference sequence). CDR3 region: CASTDGGLDFPQDTQYF. The CDR3 region has the DNA TGTGCCAGCACCGATGGGGGGTTAGACTTCCCCCAGGATACGCAGTATTTT.

This chain links TRBV28 with TRBJ2-3; TRBD1 matches at 10 bases. The CDR3 is 19 amino acids. Germline-derived CDR1 and CDR2 are MDHEN and SYDVKM. The V and J ends lost 6 bases and 7 bases, in that order; junction bases with no gene match: 22. In DNA, the CDR3 is TGTGCCAGCAGCTTCTGGGCCCTAAAAGGGACAGGGGAAGTGAATACGCAGTATTTT. Amino acid sequence: CASSFWALKGTGEVNTQYF.

This clone has only a few counts. J is TRBJ2-1 and V is TRBV7-2, with 7 positions matching TRBD2. V was pared by 6 bases and J by 3 bases, with 2 bases of the junction left unmatched. Germline V gene lookup returns CDR1 SGHTA and CDR2 FQGNSA. The CDR3 has 13 amino acids. The CDR3 DNA reads TGTGCCAGCAGAAGGACTAGCTACAATGAGCAGTTCTTC. The encoded protein is CASRRTSYNEQFF.

The chain employs TRBV5-1 and TRBJ2-7, with 13 bases matching TRBD2. The CDR3 totals 17 residues. The V gene's germline CDR1 is SGHRS and CDR2 YFSETQ. Losses at the gene ends were 4 bases for V and 1 base for J; bases not matched to a gene: 8. CDR3: CASSLGLAGRVSYEQYF. DNA of the CDR3: TGCGCCAGCAGCCTGGGACTAGCGGGAAGAGTATCCTACGAGCAGTACTTC. Filled out from reference TRBV5-1 and TRBJ2-7, the complete variable domain reads KAGVTQTPRYLIKTRGQQVTLSCSPISGHRSVSWYQQTPGQGLQFLFEYFSETQRNKGNFPGRFSGRQFSNSRSEMNVSTLELGDSALYLCASSLGLAGRVSYEQYFGPGTRLTVT.

The V call is TRBV7-6, the J call TRBJ2-3; the match to TRBD2 covers 7 bases. CDR1 and CDR2 (germline): SGHVS, FNYEAQ. The ends lost 3 bases at V and 2 bases at J; junction bases unmatched: 5. The CDR3 is 15 amino acids. Written as DNA, the CDR3 is TGTGCCAGCAGCTTTGGGGGGAGGGTCACAGATACGCAGTATTTT. Its protein is CASSFGGRVTDTQYF.

V is TRBV6-1 and J is TRBJ1-5, with D tentatively TRBD1 (5 bases). Germline CDR1 reads MNHNS; CDR2 reads SASEGT. Trimming stripped 9 bases from V and 2 bases from J, with 14 bases between. The CDR3 consists of 14 residues. The chain's CDR3 is CASQGRGGNQPQHF. DNA of the CDR3: TGTGCCAGTCAGGGTCGCGGGGGCAATCAGCCCCAGCATTTT.

The chain joins TRBV28 to TRBJ2-7, with D hard to call. Germline V gene sequence: CDR1 MDHEN, CDR2 SYDVKM. Trimming took 6 bases from V and 3 from J, leaving 9 bases between them. CDR3 length equals 12 residues. The CDR3 loop reads CASSPRNYEQYF. The CDR3 DNA sequence: TGTGCCAGCAGCCCGCGAAACTACGAGCAGTACTTC.

J is TRBJ2-3 and V is TRBV5-5, with D tentatively TRBD1 (6 bases). Germline V gene sequence: CDR1 SGHKS, CDR2 YYEKEE (reference sequence). Deletions cut 5 bases from V and 2 bases from J, with 12 bases between. This CDR3 contains 14 residues. CDR3 protein: CASRPWDTTDTQYF. The CDR3 coding sequence is TGTGCCAGCAGACCCTGGGACACCACAGATACGCAGTATTTT.

The chain carries TRBV28 and TRBJ2-5, with D possibly being TRBD2 (7 bases). From germline, CDR1 is MDHEN and CDR2 SYDVKM. The CDR3 runs to 14 residues. V gave up 3 bases and J gave up 5 bases, with 13 bases separating them. CDR3 in amino acids: CASSLGGRMETQYF. The CDR3 nucleotides are TGTGCCAGCAGTTTGGGGGGGCGGATGGAGACCCAGTACTTC. Full variable domain (outside the CDR3, taken from reference TRBV28 and TRBJ2-5): DVKVTQSSRYLVKRTGEKVFLECVQDMDHENMFWYRQDPGLGLRLIYFSYDVKMKEKGDIPEGYSVSREKKERFSLILESASTNQTSMYLCASSLGGRMETQYFGPGTRLLVL.

V and J are TRBV29-1 and TRBJ2-7; D may be TRBD2 (5 bases). With 5 bases removed from V and 2 bases from J, the gap between germline ends came to 13 bases. This CDR3 contains 13 residues. Germline CDR1 SQVTM, CDR2 ANQGSEA. Here the CDR3 reads CSVLGRATYEQYF. CDR3 nucleotides: TGCAGCGTTCTTGGGCGGGCGACCTACGAGCAGTACTTC.

The chain couples TRBV6-5 to TRBJ1-6, with 10 bases aligning to TRBD1. From germline, CDR1 is MNHEY and CDR2 SVGAGI. V was clipped by 9 bases and J by 8 bases; unmatched bases: 7. The CDR3 is 14 residues long. In DNA form, the CDR3 reads TGTGCCAGTCGACGGACAGGGGGGGATTCACCCCTCCACTTT. Translation: CASRRTGGDSPLHF.